The rows below give T cell receptor beta chains drawn from one sample of a study of T-cell reconstitution after alpha-beta-depleted transplantation in children. TCRdb re-derived calls from the PCR reads in MiXCR, one entry per CDR3 protein. The sample contains 30,000 to 40,000 distinct CDR3 sequences, 5.5% to 7% of which appear only once. The input for sequencing was peripheral blood, taken 60 days after TCRalphabeta/CD19-depleted stem cell transplant. Source of these receptors: a child less than two years old who had a stem cell transplant for acute myeloid leukemia, so the T cells may come from the graft donor. The CDR3 runs from the conserved cysteine through the conserved F or W. Each record gives: V gene, J gene, D gene, clone size, CDR3 DNA, CDR3 protein. D genes are given only for firm matches. Clone size is shown for a subset of rows, as once, few, many or a class of expanded clone.

>TRBV5-6|TRBJ1-4|.|many
TGTGCCAGCAGCTCCTCGACAGGCCATAATGAAAAACTGTTTTTT
CASSSSTGHNEKLFF
>TRBV9|TRBJ2-7|.|many
TGTGCCAGCAGCCGTAGAGGAAAGCCCTACGAGCAGTACTTC
CASSRRGKPYEQYF
>TRBV6-2/TRBV6-3|TRBJ2-7|.|many
TGTGCCAGCAGTTACAGAACAGGGTACGAGCAGTACTTC
CASSYRTGYEQYF
>TRBV5-6|TRBJ2-1|.|many
TGTGCCAGCAGCTTTTCCAATGAGCAGTTCTTC
CASSFSNEQFF
>TRBV29-1|TRBJ1-5|.|many
TGCAGCGCCGTAACTGGGGTGTCTCAGCCCCAGCATTTT
CSAVTGVSQPQHF
>TRBV29-1|TRBJ2-2|.|.
TGCAGCGTTGAAGATCGGGCAGGGATGACCGGGGAGCTGTTTTTT
CSVEDRAGMTGELFF
>TRBV2|TRBJ2-1|TRBD2|many
TGTGCCAGCAGAACTAGCGGGAGCTCCTACAATGAGCAGTTCTTC
CASRTSGSSYNEQFF
>TRBV6-5|TRBJ2-7|.|many
TGTGCCAGCAGTTACCAGGCAGGGCTAGCGCCCCTCTCCTACGAGCAGTACTTC
CASSYQAGLAPLSYEQYF
>TRBV12-3/TRBV12-4|TRBJ2-7|.|many
TGTGCCAGCAGTTTAGTTCGTGGGTCAAAGGGATTCTACGAGCAGTACTTC
CASSLVRGSKGFYEQYF
>TRBV4-3|TRBJ2-5|TRBD1|few
TGCGCCAGCAGCCAAGACCCAACAGGGGAAGAGACCCAGTACTTC
CASSQDPTGEETQYF
>TRBV12-3/TRBV12-4|TRBJ1-5|.|many
TGTGCCAGCAGTTCCGGACTAAGGCCCCAGCATTTT
CASSSGLRPQHF
>TRBV6-5|TRBJ2-5|.|many
TGTGCCAGCGGACAACAAGAGACCCAGTACTTC
CASGQQETQYF
>TRBV12-3/TRBV12-4|TRBJ1-2|TRBD1|many
TGTGCCAGCAGTGCACAGGGGGCAAGCTATGGCTACACCTTC
CASSAQGASYGYTF
>TRBV27|TRBJ1-2|TRBD1|many
TGTGCCAGCAGTTTGTCGGACAGGGGGCGTAAGGGCTACACCTTC
CASSLSDRGRKGYTF
>TRBV4-2|TRBJ2-7|.|.
TGTGCCAGCAGCCAAGTGATGGCAGGAACTAACCGCGAGCAGTACTTC
CASSQVMAGTNREQYF
>TRBV12-3/TRBV12-4|TRBJ1-2|.|many
TGTGCCAGCCTCAGTTTAGACAGGCACTATGGCTACACCTTC
CASLSLDRHYGYTF
>TRBV9|TRBJ2-1|TRBD2|many
TGTGCCAGCAGCATTAGACCGGGAGGCTATGAGCAGTTCTTC
CASSIRPGGYEQFF
>TRBV29-1|TRBJ2-7|.|few
TGCAGCGTCGGATGGACCTACGAGCAGTACTTC
CSVGWTYEQYF
>TRBV7-9|TRBJ2-2|.|.
TGTGCCAGCAGCTTAGTTTGGGGTCCCACCGGGGAGCTGTTTTTT
CASSLVWGPTGELFF
>TRBV10-3|TRBJ1-1|.|many
TGTGCCACCAGGGGTATCCGGACTGAAGCTTTCTTT
CATRGIRTEAFF
>TRBV6-1|TRBJ2-2|.|many
TGTGCCAGCAGCCCTAGCGTTAAGAACACCGGGGAGCTGTTTTTT
CASSPSVKNTGELFF
>TRBV27|TRBJ2-3|.|.
TGTGCCAGCAGTTTCCGGACGTCTGGGAATACGCAGTATTTT
CASSFRTSGNTQYF
>TRBV13|TRBJ2-2|TRBD2|many
TGTGCCAGTAGCGGGAGGGAGGACACCGGGGAGCTGTTTTTT
CASSGREDTGELFF
>TRBV10-1|TRBJ2-3|.|medium-sized
TGCGCCAGCAGTAAGGCGGCTAGCGCAGATACGCAGTATTTT
CASSKAASADTQYF
>TRBV20-1|TRBJ2-1|.|many
TGCAGTGCATACTCGGGCCTCGCCAAGTTCTTC
CSAYSGLAKFF
>TRBV28|TRBJ1-5|.|many
TGTGCCAGCAGTTTAGCCAGGGGAAGCAATCAGCCCCAGCATTTT
CASSLARGSNQPQHF
>TRBV20-1|TRBJ2-5|TRBD2|.
TGCAGTGCTAGGGGTAGCGGGGGGGCCGAGACCCAGTACTTC
CSARGSGGAETQYF
>TRBV5-6|TRBJ1-6|.|many
TGTGCCAGCAGCTTGGATCGATGGAGCAGTCTTCTCGATAATTCACCCCTCCACTTT
CASSLDRWSSLLDNSPLHF
>TRBV12-3/TRBV12-4|TRBJ2-1|.|.
TGTGCCAGCAGTTTGTCTCGCCTCAATGAGCAGTTCTTC
CASSLSRLNEQFF
>TRBV6-5|TRBJ2-3|TRBD2|many
TGTGCCAGCAGTTACCCCGAAGGGAGGGGCACAGATACGCAGTATTTT
CASSYPEGRGTDTQYF
>TRBV12-3/TRBV12-4|TRBJ2-7|.|many
TGTGCCAGCAGCTCAGCAGGGGAATACTACGAGCAGTACTTC
CASSSAGEYYEQYF
>TRBV2|TRBJ1-2|TRBD1|many
TGTGCCAGCCTCGCTCTCTGGACAGGGGGGCAAGGTTATGGCTACACCTTC
CASLALWTGGQGYGYTF
>TRBV30|TRBJ1-2|TRBD1|few
TGTGCCTGGAGTCGACAGGGGACTGACACCTTC
CAWSRQGTDTF
>TRBV20-1|TRBJ2-1|TRBD2|many
TGCAGTGCGACGAGCGGGGGGGGCTACAATGAGCAGTTCTTC
CSATSGGGYNEQFF
>TRBV7-3|TRBJ1-2|TRBD1|many
TGTGCCAGCAGCCCCGATATCAGGGGGCCGGAAGGCTACACCTTC
CASSPDIRGPEGYTF
>TRBV7-9|TRBJ1-4|TRBD1|many
TGTGCCAGCAGCTCCGACAGGGGCGGGCGTAATGAAAAACTGTTTTTT
CASSSDRGGRNEKLFF
>TRBV5-1|TRBJ2-7|TRBD1|many
TGCGCCAGCAGCTTTGGACAGGGCGGGCAGTACTTC
CASSFGQGGQYF
>TRBV7-9|TRBJ2-5|.|many
TGTGCCAGGGAAGTTGGAGAGACCCAGTACTTC
CAREVGETQYF
>TRBV7-8|TRBJ1-1|.|many
TGTGCCAGCAGCTTAAATAGGCACACTGAAGCTTTCTTT
CASSLNRHTEAFF
>TRBV6-2/TRBV6-3|TRBJ2-2|.|many
TGTGCCAGCAGTTACAGTCGTGACACCGGGGAGCTGTTTTTT
CASSYSRDTGELFF
>TRBV6-4|TRBJ2-6|TRBD1|many
TGTGCCAGCACCAAGGGGCTGGGGACAGGGAAGGCTGGGGCCAACGTCCTGACTTTC
CASTKGLGTGKAGANVLTF
>TRBV6-2/TRBV6-3|TRBJ1-1|.|many
TGTGCCAGCAGTTACTTTCAGGAGTACACTGAAGCTTTCTTT
CASSYFQEYTEAFF
>TRBV20-1|TRBJ2-7|TRBD1|many
TGCAGTGCGAGTACCCGGGACAGGGTTTGGTACGAGCAGTACTTC
CSASTRDRVWYEQYF
>TRBV4-2|TRBJ2-7|.|medium-sized
TGTGCCAGCAGCCAGCCAGACGGAGACTACGAGCAGTACTTC
CASSQPDGDYEQYF
>TRBV7-6|TRBJ2-1|TRBD2|many
TGTGCCAGCAGCTTAAGACCATTAGCGGGGGGCCGCTACAATGAGCAGTTCTTC
CASSLRPLAGGRYNEQFF
>TRBV13|TRBJ2-7|.|many
TGTGCCAGCAGCCCCTTACCTGGGGGCGCTTGGTACGAGCAGTACTTC
CASSPLPGGAWYEQYF
>TRBV27|TRBJ2-4|.|many
TGTGCCAGCAGTTTGGACCTTTTTGGGGACATTCAGTACTTC
CASSLDLFGDIQYF